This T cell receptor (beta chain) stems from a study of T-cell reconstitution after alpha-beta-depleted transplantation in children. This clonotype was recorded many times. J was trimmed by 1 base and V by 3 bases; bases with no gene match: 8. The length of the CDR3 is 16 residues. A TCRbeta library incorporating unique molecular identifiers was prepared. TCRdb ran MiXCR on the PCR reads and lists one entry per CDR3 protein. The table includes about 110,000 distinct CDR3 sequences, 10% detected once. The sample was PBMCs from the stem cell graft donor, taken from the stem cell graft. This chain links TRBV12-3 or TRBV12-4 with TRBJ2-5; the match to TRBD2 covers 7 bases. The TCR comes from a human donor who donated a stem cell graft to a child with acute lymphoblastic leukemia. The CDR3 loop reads CASSFGGGRGQETQYF. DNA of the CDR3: TGTGCCAGCAGTTTTGGTGGCGGGAGAGGCCAAGAGACCCAGTACTTC.